The T cell receptor beta chain described here comes from a study of shared clonotypes between healthy human individuals. Turning to the study itself: Donor composition was a couple of women and three men, aged 18 to 49.

This CDR3 contains 18 residues. The V gene's germline CDR1 is SNHLY and CDR2 FYNNEI. V trimming: 6 bases; J trimming: 5 bases; junction bases outside the gene matches: 13. Assay: immunoSEQ multiplex PCR; the TCRdb copy retains only in-frame clones and omits some. The sample holds some 1 million clones, under 80% seen once. The chain is built from TRBV2 and TRBJ2-2; 12 nucleotides align to TRBD1. Material for sequencing was memory CD4+ T cells sorted from blood. As to subset: CD45RA-negative fraction. This TCR was sampled from a man between 18 and 35 years old in good health. Here the CDR3 reads CASSFTGTGGGKTGELFF. CDR3 coding DNA: TGTGCCAGCAGCTTCACCGGGACAGGGGGCGGAAAGACCGGGGAGCTGTTTTTT.